Reported below is one TCR beta chain. Its cognate antigen is unknown. The method was immunoSEQ multiplex PCR; TCRdb's version includes in-frame clones alone and lacks a portion of them. This sample has around 76,000 clones, with about 88% found just once. Germline V gene data show CDR1 as MNHEY and CDR2 as SVGAGI. The V and J ends lost 2 bases and 7 bases respectively, with 15 bases between them. There are 14 residues in the CDR3. The entry originates in a study of OX40 agonist ivuxolimab in advanced cancers. Study-wide background: Ivuxolimab, an antibody that agonizes OX40 (CD134), was administered to the patients. Partial response was recorded in three patients: one hepatocellular carcinoma and two cutaneous melanoma cases.

Overall study results and limits: Compared with CD4+, CD8+ T cells on average had more expanded clones. Nonresponders included some who also had low normalized T-cell clonal expansion.

Sequencing was performed on CD4+ or CD8+ T cells sorted from blood, taken in a trial of the OX40 agonist ivuxolimab. This TCR derives from an adult with an advanced solid tumor such as melanoma, head and neck, liver or kidney cancer. The gene calls are TRBV6-5 and TRBJ2-7; D perhaps matches TRBD1 (5 bases). CDR3 in DNA: TGTGCCAGCAGTTACCTGTCCAGGGCTGGGGAGCAGTACTTC. The encoded protein is CASSYLSRAGEQYF.